Following are 13 T cell receptor beta chains from one sample sequenced in a study of cytomegalovirus exposure and HLA in healthy donors (dated by TCRdb to 2015 to 2018). The library was produced with the immunoSEQ multiplex PCR assay. The immuneACCESS repertoire file appears here via TCRdb, limited to in-frame rearrangements. These files lack a portion of the clones; in checked studies, under half of the deficit traces to unresolved V genes, and the cause of the others is not known. This sample holds 97,000 or so clones; just under 95% were observed only once. 0.85% to 0.95% of the sample is held by the ten biggest clonotypes. The sample comprised PBMCs. These receptors came from a woman aged 18-29 years in good health and CMV-seronegative.

The chain is built from TRBV19 and TRBJ2-7; 9 bases match TRBD2. In germline, CDR1 is LNHDA, CDR2 SQIVND (reference sequence). V was pared by 3 bases and J by 2 bases, with 5 bases of the junction left unmatched. This CDR3 is built from 15 residues. CDR3 nucleotide sequence: TGTGCCAGTAGTATCCCACTAGCGGGCACCTACGAGCAGTACTTC. The encoded protein is CASSIPLAGTYEQYF.

The chain uses TRBV5-8 and TRBJ1-5; D may be TRBD1 (5 bases). Per germline, CDR1 SGHTS and CDR2 YDEGEE. Deletions cut 6 bases from V and 0 bases from J, with 16 bases between. The length of the CDR3 is 16 residues. In nucleotides, the CDR3 is TGTGCCAGCATCTCCATCCAGGGCCATAGCAATCAGCCCCAGCATTTT. This translates into CASISIQGHSNQPQHF. The full variable domain, completed using reference TRBV5-8 and TRBJ1-5, is EAGVTQSPTHLIKTRGQQATLRCSPISGHTSVYWYQQALGLGLQFLLWYDEGEERNRGNFPPRFSGRQFPNYSSELNVNALELEDSALYLCASISIQGHSNQPQHFGDGTRLSIL.

This clone was observed once. This rearrangement joins TRBV2 to TRBJ1-1; 9 bases line up with TRBD1. CDR1 and CDR2 from the germline V gene are SNHLY and FYNNEI. The junction had 7 bases not matched to a gene; V was cut back by 5 bases and J by 3 bases. The CDR3 runs 15 residues. CDR3 region: CASSHSGQGDTEAFF. As DNA, the CDR3 is TGTGCCAGCAGTCATTCGGGACAGGGCGACACTGAAGCTTTCTTT.

The rearrangement uses TRBV5-1 and TRBJ2-1, with 7 bases identical to TRBD2. The V gene end was trimmed by 3 bases and the J gene end by 7 bases; junction bases not matched to a gene: 13. The CDR3 totals 16 residues. Germline CDR1 reads SGHRS; CDR2 reads YFSETQ. CDR3 residues: CASSSLAERAWNEQFF. In nucleotides, the CDR3 is TGCGCCAGCAGCTCCCTAGCGGAGCGGGCGTGGAATGAGCAGTTCTTC.

This clone was recorded only once. J is TRBJ2-7 and V is TRBV9, with 9 bases identical to TRBD2. The CDR3 spans 16 residues. Germline V CDR1 and CDR2: SGDLS, YYNGEE. Trimming at V came to 0 bases and at J to 5 bases, leaving 9 bases not matched to a gene. This CDR3 reads CASSVDGGGAGDEQYF. In DNA form, the CDR3 reads TGTGCCAGCAGCGTAGACGGCGGGGGGGCCGGGGACGAGCAGTACTTC.

The chain is built from TRBV18 and TRBJ2-2; D is uncertain. CDR3 size: 16 residues. Trimming took 1 base from V and 2 from J, leaving 11 bases between them. Per the germline V gene, CDR1 is KGHSH and CDR2 is LQKENI. The DNA of the CDR3 is TGTGCCAGCTCACCACTCCCAGAGCGAAACACCGGGGAGCTGTTTTTT. Its protein product is CASSPLPERNTGELFF. The full variable domain, its missing parts supplied by reference TRBV18 and TRBJ2-2, is NAGVMQNPRHLVRRRGQEARLRCSPMKGHSHVYWYRQLPEEGLKFMVYLQKENIIDESGMPKERFSAEFPKEGPSILRIQQVVRGDSAAYFCASSPLPERNTGELFFGEGSRLTVL.

The chain links TRBV2 to TRBJ1-2; 7 positions match TRBD1. Germline V gene lookup returns CDR1 SNHLY and CDR2 FYNNEI. CDR3 size: 12 residues. The J segment lost 6 bases and the V segment lost 3 bases, leaving 1 base of the junction unmatched. CDR3 nucleotide sequence: TGTGCCAGCAGTGAGACAGGGAATGGCTACACCTTC. Translation gives CASSETGNGYTF.

The V gene is TRBV7-2, the J gene TRBJ2-1; 10 bases fit TRBD2. The CDR3 is 14 amino acids. V lost 5 bases and J lost 4; bases outside the gene matches: 2. Germline V lookup: CDR1 SGHTA, CDR2 FQGNSA. This chain's CDR3 is CASSETSGYNEQFF. In DNA form, the CDR3 reads TGTGCCAGCAGCGAGACTAGCGGGTACAATGAGCAGTTCTTC. The entire variable domain, with the rest obtained from reference TRBV7-2 and TRBJ2-1, is as follows: GAGVSQSPSNKVTEKGKDVELRCDPISGHTALYWYRQSLGQGLEFLIYFQGNSAPDKSGLPSDRFSAERTGGSVSTLTIQRTQQEDSAVYLCASSETSGYNEQFFGPGTRLTVL.

The chain recombines TRBV7-3 with TRBJ1-2; D may be TRBD1 (5 bases). This CDR3 has 15 amino acids. Looked up from germline, CDR1 is SGHTA and CDR2 is FQGTGA. With 2 bases removed from V and 5 bases from J, the gap between germline ends came to 15 bases. CDR3 DNA sequence: TGTGCCAGCAGCTTATTGGCGGGCGGGGGTTATGGCTACACCTTC. Protein: CASSLLAGGGYGYTF.

This clone was counted a single time. This CDR3 reads CASSLRTGNAYEQYF. In nucleotides, the CDR3 is TGTGCCAGCAGCTTAAGGACAGGGAATGCCTACGAGCAGTACTTC. The chain is built from TRBV7-6 and TRBJ2-7; 8 bases line up with TRBD1. This CDR3 comprises 15 residues. Trimming at V came to 2 bases and at J to 2 bases, leaving 5 bases not matched to a gene. Germline V gene sequence: CDR1 SGHVS, CDR2 FNYEAQ.

This chain links TRBV27 with TRBJ2-7; no clear D gene. Trimming pared 6 bases from V and 0 bases from J, leaving 15 bases between. Germline V gives CDR1 MNHEY, CDR2 SMNVEV (reference sequence). The CDR3 consists of 15 residues. CDR3 nucleotides: TGTGCCAGCAGGCAGACTCCCGAGTCCTCCTACGAGCAGTACTTC. Translating it yields CASRQTPESSYEQYF.

This chain joins TRBV7-8 and TRBJ2-2; 7 bases fit TRBD2. The germline V gene has CDR1 SGHVS and CDR2 FQNEAQ. This CDR3 has 16 residues. Losses at the gene ends were 2 bases for V and 4 bases for J; bases not matched to a gene: 7. CDR3 region: CASSLSGLGSTGELFF. CDR3 coding DNA: TGTGCCAGCAGCTTATCCGGACTAGGGAGCACCGGGGAGCTGTTTTTT. The full variable domain, completed using reference TRBV7-8 and TRBJ2-2, is GAGVSQSPRYKVAKRGQDVALRCDPISGHVSLFWYQQALGQGPEFLTYFQNEAQLDKSGLPSDRFFAERPEGSVSTLKIQRTQQEDSAVYLCASSLSGLGSTGELFFGEGSRLTVL.

V gene TRBV10-3 combines with J gene TRBJ2-7; D is unresolved. In germline, CDR1 is ENHRY, CDR2 SYGVKD. The V and J ends lost 1 base and 1 base respectively, with 5 bases between them. The CDR3 length is 13 residues. The CDR3 DNA sequence: TGTGCCATCAGTGAGTACGCGTCCTACGAGCAGTACTTC. Its protein is CAISEYASYEQYF.